The rows below give T cell receptor beta chains drawn from one sample of a study of PD-1 blockade in classical Hodgkin lymphoma. Clones were read by immunoSEQ multiplex PCR, and TCRdb kept only the in-frame ones, dropping some. The sample has some 48,000 clones, approximately 80% seen once. This specimen consisted of peripheral blood mononuclear cells (PBMCs), obtained before the fourth cycle of nivolumab. Receptors were obtained from a human donor with classical Hodgkin lymphoma. Each CDR3 is given with its conserved first and last residue. Fields, in order: V gene, J gene, clone size, D gene, CDR3 protein, CDR3 DNA. The D gene is left open where the match is weak. Clone size is stated in some rows and not others, as once, few, many or a class when expanded.

v_gene: TRBV6-5; j_gene: TRBJ1-2; abundance: NA; d_gene: NA; CDR3aa: CASRPPGLKDYGYTF; CDR3nt: TGTGCCAGCAGACCGCCGGGACTCAAAGACTATGGCTACACCTTC
v_gene: TRBV19; j_gene: TRBJ2-2; abundance: NA; d_gene: NA; CDR3aa: CASSIAPGPGPGELFF; CDR3nt: TGTGCCAGTAGTATAGCACCGGGCCCTGGGCCCGGGGAGCTGTTTTTT
v_gene: TRBV15; j_gene: TRBJ2-1; abundance: NA; d_gene: NA; CDR3aa: CATSRDWAGATDEQFF; CDR3nt: TGTGCCACCAGCAGAGATTGGGCAGGGGCCACCGATGAGCAGTTCTTC
v_gene: TRBV6-5; j_gene: TRBJ2-7; abundance: NA; d_gene: TRBD1; CDR3aa: CASSYTGTVEQYF; CDR3nt: TGTGCCAGCAGTTACACCGGGACAGTCGAGCAGTACTTC
v_gene: TRBV18; j_gene: TRBJ2-7; abundance: NA; d_gene: TRBD1; CDR3aa: CASSPFRDSSEQYF; CDR3nt: TGTGCCAGCTCACCGTTCCGGGACAGTAGCGAGCAGTACTTC
v_gene: TRBV5-5; j_gene: TRBJ1-1; abundance: once; d_gene: NA; CDR3aa: CASYTSTNTEAFF; CDR3nt: TGTGCCAGTTACACTTCGACGAACACTGAAGCTTTCTTT
v_gene: TRBV2; j_gene: TRBJ1-1; abundance: NA; d_gene: TRBD1; CDR3aa: CASRADRATEAFF; CDR3nt: TGTGCCAGCAGAGCGGACAGGGCCACTGAAGCTTTCTTT
v_gene: TRBV7-3; j_gene: TRBJ2-7; abundance: NA; d_gene: TRBD1; CDR3aa: CASSVGQAAASYEQYF; CDR3nt: TGTGCCAGCAGCGTCGGACAGGCGGCGGCCTCCTACGAGCAGTACTTC
v_gene: TRBV29-1; j_gene: TRBJ2-7; abundance: once; d_gene: NA; CDR3aa: CSVEAPGEYYEQYF; CDR3nt: TGCAGCGTTGAGGCACCGGGAGAATACTACGAGCAGTACTTC
v_gene: TRBV11-3; j_gene: TRBJ2-5; abundance: NA; d_gene: TRBD1; CDR3aa: CASGDRGETQYF; CDR3nt: TGTGCCAGCGGTGACAGGGGAGAGACCCAGTACTTC
v_gene: TRBV5-1; j_gene: TRBJ2-3; abundance: few; d_gene: NA; CDR3aa: CASSLAGTDTQYF; CDR3nt: TGCGCCAGCAGCTTAGCTGGGACAGATACGCAGTATTTT
v_gene: TRBV11-3; j_gene: TRBJ2-2; abundance: NA; d_gene: NA; CDR3aa: CASSFSGSTGELFF; CDR3nt: TGTGCCAGCAGCTTCAGCGGCTCAACCGGGGAGCTGTTTTTT
v_gene: TRBV5-1; j_gene: TRBJ2-1; abundance: NA; d_gene: TRBD2; CDR3aa: CASSTGTTLYNEQFF; CDR3nt: TGCGCCAGCAGTACCGGGACTACCCTTTACAATGAGCAGTTCTTC
v_gene: TRBV9; j_gene: TRBJ2-2; abundance: once; d_gene: NA; CDR3aa: CASSAAGGKVTGELFF; CDR3nt: TGTGCCAGCAGCGCCGCTGGAGGGAAGGTCACCGGGGAGCTGTTTTTT
v_gene: TRBV27; j_gene: TRBJ2-7; abundance: NA; d_gene: TRBD1; CDR3aa: CASWGGTGNYYEQYF; CDR3nt: TGTGCCAGCTGGGGGGGGACAGGGAACTACTACGAGCAGTACTTC
v_gene: TRBV6-1; j_gene: TRBJ2-4; abundance: NA; d_gene: TRBD1; CDR3aa: CASSEVETGGKNIQYF; CDR3nt: TGTGCCAGCAGTGAAGTAGAGACAGGGGGCAAAAACATTCAGTACTTC
v_gene: TRBV2; j_gene: TRBJ1-1; abundance: NA; d_gene: NA; CDR3aa: CASREGTEAFF; CDR3nt: TGTGCCAGCAGGGAGGGTACTGAAGCCTTCTTT
v_gene: TRBV11-3; j_gene: TRBJ1-1; abundance: once; d_gene: NA; CDR3aa: CASRERQEKAFF; CDR3nt: TGTGCCAGCAGGGAGAGACAGGAAAAAGCTTTCTTT
v_gene: TRBV28; j_gene: TRBJ2-7; abundance: NA; d_gene: NA; CDR3aa: CASSSYYVGEQYF; CDR3nt: TGTGCCAGCAGTTCCTACTATGTCGGCGAGCAGTACTTC
v_gene: TRBV18; j_gene: TRBJ2-3; abundance: NA; d_gene: NA; CDR3aa: CASSLSLVSSGDTQYF; CDR3nt: TGTGCCAGCTCCCTGTCCTTAGTAAGTTCAGGGGATACGCAGTATTTT
v_gene: TRBV6-5; j_gene: TRBJ1-2; abundance: NA; d_gene: TRBD1; CDR3aa: CASSYSEGALSYGYTF; CDR3nt: TGTGCCAGCAGTTACTCGGAGGGGGCGTTGAGCTATGGCTACACCTTC
v_gene: TRBV25-1; j_gene: TRBJ2-7; abundance: NA; d_gene: NA; CDR3aa: CASSFQGHSYEQYF; CDR3nt: TGTGCCAGCTCTTTCCAGGGTCACTCCTACGAGCAGTACTTC
v_gene: TRBV9; j_gene: TRBJ2-1; abundance: NA; d_gene: TRBD2; CDR3aa: CASSVGLAVYNEQFF; CDR3nt: TGTGCCAGCAGCGTAGGGCTAGCGGTTTACAATGAGCAGTTCTTC
v_gene: TRBV5-8; j_gene: TRBJ1-1; abundance: once; d_gene: NA; CDR3aa: CASRDSLNTEAFF; CDR3nt: TGTGCCAGCAGGGACAGTTTGAACACTGAAGCTTTCTTT
v_gene: TRBV15; j_gene: TRBJ1-4; abundance: NA; d_gene: TRBD1; CDR3aa: CATSRDEAGGSTNEKLFF; CDR3nt: TGTGCCACCAGCAGAGATGAGGCAGGGGGCTCCACTAATGAAAAACTGTTTTTT
v_gene: TRBV11-1; j_gene: TRBJ2-1; abundance: NA; d_gene: TRBD1; CDR3aa: CASSLAGGPNNEQFF; CDR3nt: TGTGCCAGCAGCTTGGCAGGGGGTCCTAACAATGAGCAGTTCTTC
v_gene: TRBV7-2; j_gene: TRBJ1-1; abundance: NA; d_gene: NA; CDR3aa: CASSLRRTEEAFF; CDR3nt: TGTGCCAGCAGCTTACGACGGACAGAGGAAGCTTTCTTT
v_gene: TRBV10-3; j_gene: TRBJ2-2; abundance: NA; d_gene: TRBD1; CDR3aa: CAIRDRGQGTGELFF; CDR3nt: TGTGCCATCAGGGACAGGGGGCAAGGGACCGGGGAGCTGTTTTTT
v_gene: TRBV7-2; j_gene: TRBJ2-7; abundance: NA; d_gene: NA; CDR3aa: CASSGQPGGLYEQYF; CDR3nt: TGTGCCAGCAGCGGGCAACCTGGAGGCCTCTACGAGCAGTACTTC
v_gene: TRBV30; j_gene: TRBJ1-6; abundance: few; d_gene: NA; CDR3aa: CAWKPGVLQSPLHF; CDR3nt: TGTGCCTGGAAGCCCGGGGTTCTCCAATCACCCCTCCACTTT
v_gene: TRBV30; j_gene: TRBJ1-1; abundance: few; d_gene: TRBD1; CDR3aa: CAWTYLDRDTEAFF; CDR3nt: TGTGCCTGGACTTACCTGGACAGGGACACTGAAGCTTTCTTT
v_gene: TRBV7-9; j_gene: TRBJ1-3; abundance: NA; d_gene: TRBD1; CDR3aa: CASSGTESSGNTIYF; CDR3nt: TGTGCCAGCAGCGGGACAGAGAGCTCTGGAAACACCATATATTTT
v_gene: TRBV7-2; j_gene: TRBJ2-3; abundance: NA; d_gene: NA; CDR3aa: CASSLGASNPLSTDTQYF; CDR3nt: TGTGCCAGCAGCTTAGGGGCTAGCAACCCGCTGAGCACAGATACGCAGTATTTT
v_gene: TRBV30; j_gene: TRBJ1-4; abundance: NA; d_gene: TRBD1; CDR3aa: CAWRTGTGTNEKLFF; CDR3nt: TGTGCCTGGAGGACCGGGACAGGGACTAATGAAAAACTGTTTTTT
v_gene: TRBV2; j_gene: TRBJ2-1; abundance: NA; d_gene: NA; CDR3aa: CASSENQSYNEQFF; CDR3nt: TGTGCCAGCAGTGAAAACCAGTCCTACAATGAGCAGTTCTTC
v_gene: TRBV6-6; j_gene: TRBJ1-2; abundance: NA; d_gene: NA; CDR3aa: CASSYPELGYTF; CDR3nt: TGTGCCAGCAGTTACCCGGAGTTGGGCTACACCTTC
v_gene: TRBV7-2; j_gene: TRBJ2-3; abundance: NA; d_gene: TRBD2; CDR3aa: CASSFLAGGWRGTDTQYF; CDR3nt: TGTGCCAGCAGCTTCCTAGCGGGGGGGTGGAGGGGCACAGATACGCAGTATTTT
v_gene: TRBV28; j_gene: TRBJ2-7; abundance: NA; d_gene: NA; CDR3aa: CASSSAGASSYEQYF; CDR3nt: TGTGCCAGCAGTTCCGCAGGGGCGAGCTCCTACGAGCAGTACTTC
v_gene: TRBV19; j_gene: TRBJ2-3; abundance: NA; d_gene: NA; CDR3aa: CASSLAEDTQYF; CDR3nt: TGTGCCAGTAGTCTCGCGGAAGATACGCAGTATTTT
v_gene: TRBV28; j_gene: TRBJ2-1; abundance: NA; d_gene: TRBD2; CDR3aa: CASSSSGRSEQFF; CDR3nt: TGTGCCAGCAGTTCTAGCGGGAGGTCTGAGCAGTTCTTC
v_gene: TRBV1; j_gene: TRBJ1-2; abundance: few; d_gene: NA; CDR3aa: CTSSSSRPIGSSYGYTF; CDR3nt: TGCACCAGCAGCTCATCCCGCCCAATTGGGTCATCGTATGGCTACACCTTC
v_gene: TRBV14; j_gene: TRBJ2-3; abundance: NA; d_gene: TRBD2; CDR3aa: CASSRTSGSTDTQYF; CDR3nt: TGTGCCAGCAGCCGGACTAGCGGGAGCACAGATACGCAGTATTTT
v_gene: TRBV10-3; j_gene: TRBJ2-5; abundance: NA; d_gene: NA; CDR3aa: CAISEGQIETQYF; CDR3nt: TGTGCCATCAGTGAAGGACAGATAGAGACCCAGTACTTC
v_gene: TRBV2; j_gene: TRBJ1-2; abundance: medium-sized; d_gene: NA; CDR3aa: CASTYLEEVNYGYTF; CDR3nt: TGTGCCAGCACCTACCTCGAGGAGGTAAACTATGGCTACACCTTC
v_gene: TRBV11-3; j_gene: TRBJ2-7; abundance: few; d_gene: TRBD1; CDR3aa: CASSRWTGDHNEQYF; CDR3nt: TGTGCCAGCAGCCGGTGGACAGGGGACCACAACGAGCAGTACTTC
v_gene: TRBV5-1; j_gene: TRBJ2-7; abundance: NA; d_gene: NA; CDR3aa: CASSLVSGLSYEQYF; CDR3nt: TGCGCCAGCAGCTTGGTTTCAGGGTTATCCTACGAGCAGTACTTC
v_gene: TRBV6-4; j_gene: TRBJ1-1; abundance: NA; d_gene: NA; CDR3aa: CASSSHFRVRGMNTEAFF; CDR3nt: TGTGCCAGCAGCAGTCACTTCAGGGTGAGGGGGATGAACACTGAAGCTTTCTTT
v_gene: TRBV7-2; j_gene: TRBJ2-2; abundance: NA; d_gene: NA; CDR3aa: CASSWDWGGELFF; CDR3nt: TGTGCCAGCAGCTGGGACTGGGGTGGGGAGCTGTTTTTT
v_gene: TRBV5-1; j_gene: TRBJ2-5; abundance: few; d_gene: NA; CDR3aa: CASNLGNQETQYF; CDR3nt: TGCGCCAGCAACTTGGGGAACCAAGAGACCCAGTACTTC
v_gene: TRBV6-4; j_gene: TRBJ1-1; abundance: NA; d_gene: NA; CDR3aa: CASSVGGSGTEAFF; CDR3nt: TGTGCCAGCAGTGTCGGGGGAAGTGGCACTGAAGCTTTCTTT
v_gene: TRBV7-9; j_gene: TRBJ1-2; abundance: few; d_gene: NA; CDR3aa: CASSLVGGPPDGYTF; CDR3nt: TGTGCCAGCAGCTTAGTGGGTGGGCCACCAGATGGCTACACCTTC
v_gene: TRBV9; j_gene: TRBJ1-1; abundance: once; d_gene: NA; CDR3aa: CASSAPGTEAFF; CDR3nt: TGTGCCAGCAGCGCTCCGGGGACTGAAGCTTTCTTT
v_gene: TRBV7-9; j_gene: TRBJ1-4; abundance: NA; d_gene: TRBD1; CDR3aa: CASSWGQEKLFF; CDR3nt: TGTGCCAGCAGCTGGGGACAGGAAAAACTGTTTTTT
v_gene: TRBV6-5; j_gene: TRBJ1-1; abundance: NA; d_gene: TRBD1; CDR3aa: CASRYQGANTEAFF; CDR3nt: TGTGCCAGCAGGTACCAGGGGGCGAACACTGAAGCTTTCTTT